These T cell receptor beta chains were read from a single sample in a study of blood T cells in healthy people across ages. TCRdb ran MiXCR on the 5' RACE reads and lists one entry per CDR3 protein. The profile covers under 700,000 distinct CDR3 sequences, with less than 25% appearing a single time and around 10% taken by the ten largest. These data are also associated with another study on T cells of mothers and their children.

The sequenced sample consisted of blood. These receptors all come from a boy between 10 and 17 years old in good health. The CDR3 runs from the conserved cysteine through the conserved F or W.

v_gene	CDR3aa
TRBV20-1	CSVGQGRNEQFF
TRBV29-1	CSVVEGWGNTEAFF
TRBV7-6	CASSLQEGQAYEQYF
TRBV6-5	CASSYGGRGNEQFF
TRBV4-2	CASSQEGQAYSYNEQFF
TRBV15	CATSRGRTGGRAEAFF
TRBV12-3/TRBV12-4	CASSPGGAPSYGYTF
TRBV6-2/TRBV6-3	CASSYSSGTISYEQYF
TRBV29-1	CSVEDTTGWRETQYF
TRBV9	CASSEGYTNEKLFF
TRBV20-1	CSARDPTEHYGYTF
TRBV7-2	CASSLFGEETQYF
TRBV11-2	CASSLVRGLTDTQYF
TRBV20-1	CSATGTGGTHSLHF
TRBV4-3	CASSRVLFKREGPYNEQFF
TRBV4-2	CASSQDVTSGRAGELFF
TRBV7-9	CASSFSGYYGYIF
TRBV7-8	CASSLVAGGIQESQYF
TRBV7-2	CASSLAGTETYEQYF
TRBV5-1	CASSLGAKTGQETQYF
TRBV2	CASSPSGARYEQYF
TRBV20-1	CSARGLAGPVGEQYF
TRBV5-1	CASSFEDTQYF